This T cell receptor beta chain was documented in a study of identical twins. One entry per CDR3 protein, called by TCRdb with MiXCR from the 5' RACE reads. The sample gives under 500,000 distinct CDR3 sequences, about 13% of which show up once; more than 0.8% is in the top ten. CDR1 and CDR2 (germline): SQVTM, ANQGSEA. The CDR3 consists of 13 residues. The J segment lost 0 bases and the V segment lost 7 bases, leaving 5 bases of the junction unmatched. A further study also used this sample, focusing on yellow fever vaccine responses in identical twins.

The sequence was obtained from a woman in her late teens or twenties in good health. The chain joins TRBV29-1 to TRBJ2-5, with 7 bases fitting TRBD1. Sequencing used CD4+ T cells sorted from blood. The CDR3 DNA reads as TGCAGCGAGGCCAGGGGGTACCAAGAGACCCAGTACTTC. Translated, it gives CSEARGYQETQYF.